The clone carrying this T cell receptor (beta chain) has just a few counts. No antigen is known for it. Time point noted: persistent/refractory GD, antithyroid drugs over 5 years with positive TRAb. RNA extracted from PBMCs served as the sequencing template. Combining iRepertoire HTBI primers with Arm-PCR of CDR3 regions, the authors built TCR beta libraries. MiXCR, applied by TCRdb to the multiplex PCR reads, yields one record per CDR3 protein. The data hold 400,000 to 500,000 distinct CDR3 sequences, with 21% observed a single time. These data belong to a study of regulatory T cells in long-lasting Graves disease. Study observations and caveats: The TCR repertoire of persistent Graves' patients was less diverse than that of newly diagnosed ones.

The source was peripheral blood mononuclear cells (PBMCs), collected when the disease was refractory, from a patient treated with antithyroid drugs. The receptor was derived from a female donor with Graves disease.

CDR3 region: CSALPGGAAEQYF. The CDR3 coding sequence is TGCAGTGCCTTACCCGGCGGGGCGGCCGAGCAGTACTTC. The chain links TRBV20-1 to TRBJ2-7; weak D call: TRBD2 (6 bases). The CDR3 totals 13 residues. Trimming shortened V by 6 bases and J by 6 bases, and 18 bases separated the two germline ends. Looked up from germline, CDR1 is DFQATT and CDR2 is SNEGSKA (reference sequence).